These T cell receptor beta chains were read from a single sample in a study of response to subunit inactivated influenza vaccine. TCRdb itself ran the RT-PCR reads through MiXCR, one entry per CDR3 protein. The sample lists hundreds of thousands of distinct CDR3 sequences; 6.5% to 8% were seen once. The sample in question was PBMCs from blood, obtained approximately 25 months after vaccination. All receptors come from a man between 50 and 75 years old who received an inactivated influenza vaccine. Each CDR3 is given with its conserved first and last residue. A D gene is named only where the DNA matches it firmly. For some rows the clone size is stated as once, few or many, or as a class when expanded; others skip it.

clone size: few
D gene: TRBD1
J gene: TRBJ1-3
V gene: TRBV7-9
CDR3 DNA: TGTGCCAGCAGCCCGCAAGGGGGCGTCTCTGGAAACACCATATATTTT
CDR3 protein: CASSPQGGVSGNTIYF

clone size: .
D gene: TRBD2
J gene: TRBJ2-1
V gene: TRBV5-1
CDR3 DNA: TGCGCCAGCAGACCTAGCGGGGAGGAGGAGCAGTTCTTC
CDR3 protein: CASRPSGEEEQFF

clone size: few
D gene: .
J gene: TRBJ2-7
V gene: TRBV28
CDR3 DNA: TGTGCCAGCAGTTCAACTTATGGCGGGATACCCTACGAGCAGTACTTC
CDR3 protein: CASSSTYGGIPYEQYF

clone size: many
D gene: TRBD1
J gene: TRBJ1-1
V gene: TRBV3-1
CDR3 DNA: TGTGCCAGCAGCCCACCAGGGGGCTACACTGAAGCTTTCTTT
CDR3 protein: CASSPPGGYTEAFF

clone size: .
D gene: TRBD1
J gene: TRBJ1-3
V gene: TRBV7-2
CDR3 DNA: TGTGCCAGCAGCTACACCGGGACAGGCTTCTCTGGAAACACCATATATTTT
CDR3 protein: CASSYTGTGFSGNTIYF

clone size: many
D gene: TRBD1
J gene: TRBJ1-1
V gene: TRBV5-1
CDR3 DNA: TGCGCCAGCAGCTTGGGTCGGACAGGGGTGAACACTGAAGCTTTCTTT
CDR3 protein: CASSLGRTGVNTEAFF

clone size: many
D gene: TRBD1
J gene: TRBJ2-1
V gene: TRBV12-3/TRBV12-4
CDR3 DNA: TGTGCCAGCAGTTTTGGGGACAGTTACAATGAGCAGTTCTTC
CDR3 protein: CASSFGDSYNEQFF

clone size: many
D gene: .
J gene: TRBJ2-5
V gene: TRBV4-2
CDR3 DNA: TGTGCCAGCAGCCAAGGCCCAGCGGCCTATCAAGAGACCCAGTACTTC
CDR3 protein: CASSQGPAAYQETQYF

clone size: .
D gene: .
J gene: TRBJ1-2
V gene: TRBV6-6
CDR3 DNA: TGTGCCAGCAGCCAAGATTGGGGCTACACCTTC
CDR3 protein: CASSQDWGYTF

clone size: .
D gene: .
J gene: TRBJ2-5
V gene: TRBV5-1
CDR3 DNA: TGCGCCAGCTACTTGGAGACGGCAGAGACCCAGTACTTC
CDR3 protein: CASYLETAETQYF

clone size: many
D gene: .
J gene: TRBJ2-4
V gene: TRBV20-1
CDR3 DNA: TGCAGTGCCAAAGAAGCGGAAAACATTCAGTACTTC
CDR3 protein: CSAKEAENIQYF

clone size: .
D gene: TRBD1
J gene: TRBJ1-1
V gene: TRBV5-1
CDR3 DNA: TGCGCCAGCAGCGGACAGGGGTTTCACACTGAAGCTTTCTTT
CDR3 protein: CASSGQGFHTEAFF

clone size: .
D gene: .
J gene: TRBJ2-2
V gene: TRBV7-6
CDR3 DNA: TGTGCCAGCACCTCGTTGGGGCTTCGAGGCACCGGGGAGCTGTTTTTT
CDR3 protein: CASTSLGLRGTGELFF

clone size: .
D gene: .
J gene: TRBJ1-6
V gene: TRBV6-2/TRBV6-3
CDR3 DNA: TGTGCCAGCAGTGGGGGGGGCCGTTCACCCCTCCACTTT
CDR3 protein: CASSGGGRSPLHF

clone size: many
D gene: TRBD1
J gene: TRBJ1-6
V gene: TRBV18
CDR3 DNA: TGTGCCAGCTCACCCGGACAGGGGGCGAATTCACCCCTCCACTTT
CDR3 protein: CASSPGQGANSPLHF

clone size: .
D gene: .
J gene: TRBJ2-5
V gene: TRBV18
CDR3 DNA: TGTGCCAGCTCACCACAGGTTCGAGGTGAGACCCAGTACTTC
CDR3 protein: CASSPQVRGETQYF

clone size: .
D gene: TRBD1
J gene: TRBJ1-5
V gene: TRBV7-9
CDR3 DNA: TGTGCCAGCAGCCAGGCAGGGGGCGGTCAGCCCCAGCATTTT
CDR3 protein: CASSQAGGGQPQHF

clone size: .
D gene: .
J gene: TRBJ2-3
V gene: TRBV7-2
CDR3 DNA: TGTGCCAGCAGCTTCGGGGCCTTAAGGCAGTATTTT
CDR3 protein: CASSFGALRQYF

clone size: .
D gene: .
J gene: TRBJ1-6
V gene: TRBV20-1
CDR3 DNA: TGCAGTGCTAGCCCCCCGACAGGCGTCAATAATTCACCCCTCCACTTT
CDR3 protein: CSASPPTGVNNSPLHF

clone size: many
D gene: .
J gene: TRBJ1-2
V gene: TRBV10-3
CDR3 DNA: TGTGCCATCAGTGAATACAAGGACTATGGCTACACCTTC
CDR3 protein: CAISEYKDYGYTF

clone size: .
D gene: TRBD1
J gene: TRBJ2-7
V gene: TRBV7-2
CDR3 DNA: TGTGCCAGCATCGTGGACAGGTCGGGGTTATACGAGCAGTACTTC
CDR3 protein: CASIVDRSGLYEQYF

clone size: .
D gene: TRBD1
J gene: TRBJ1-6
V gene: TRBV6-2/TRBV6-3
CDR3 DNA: TGTGCCAGCAGCTACCAAGGGACAGTCAGCTCCTATAATTCACCCCTCCACTTT
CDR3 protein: CASSYQGTVSSYNSPLHF

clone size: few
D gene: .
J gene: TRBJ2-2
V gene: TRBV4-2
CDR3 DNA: TGTGCCAGCAGCCCAAGTGGGTCCGACACCGGGGAGCTGTTTTTT
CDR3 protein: CASSPSGSDTGELFF

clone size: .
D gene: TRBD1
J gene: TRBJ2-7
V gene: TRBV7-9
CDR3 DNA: TGTGCCAGCAGCTTAGTCCGGACAGGGGACCACGAGCAGTACTTC
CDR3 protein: CASSLVRTGDHEQYF

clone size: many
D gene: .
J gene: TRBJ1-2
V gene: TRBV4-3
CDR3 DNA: TGCGCCAGCAGCCAAGATGAGGGGGCTAACTATGGCTACACCTTC
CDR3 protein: CASSQDEGANYGYTF

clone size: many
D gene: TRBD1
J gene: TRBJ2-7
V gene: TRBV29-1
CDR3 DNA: TGCAGCGTTGAACTCGGGACAGTGAATTCCTACGAGCAGTACTTC
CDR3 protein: CSVELGTVNSYEQYF

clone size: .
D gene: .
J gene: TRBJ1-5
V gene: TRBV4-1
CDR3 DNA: TGCGCCAGCAGCCTCAGAGGGACAATCAATCAGCCCCAGCATTTT
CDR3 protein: CASSLRGTINQPQHF

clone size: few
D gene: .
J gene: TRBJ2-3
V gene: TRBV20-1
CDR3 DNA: TGCAGTGCTAACCCAGCGACAGGAGGGGCACACACAGATACGCAGTATTTT
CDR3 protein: CSANPATGGAHTDTQYF

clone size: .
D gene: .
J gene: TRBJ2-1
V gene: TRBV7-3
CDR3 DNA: TGTGCCAGCAGCTTAGGTAGGGATGAGCAGTTCTTC
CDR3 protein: CASSLGRDEQFF

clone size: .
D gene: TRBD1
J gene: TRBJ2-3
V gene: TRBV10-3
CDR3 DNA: TGTGCCGTTGCGGGACAGGGTGAAACAGATACGCAGTATTTT
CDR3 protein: CAVAGQGETDTQYF

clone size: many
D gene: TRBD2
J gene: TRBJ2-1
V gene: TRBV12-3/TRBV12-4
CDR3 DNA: TGTGCCAGCAGTGGACCGGGGGGGAAGCAGTTCTTC
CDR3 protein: CASSGPGGKQFF

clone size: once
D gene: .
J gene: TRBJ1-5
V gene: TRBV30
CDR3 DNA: TGTGCCTGGAGTGTATCCAGTCCTACCGTCGGAAATCAGCCCCAGCATTTT
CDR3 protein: CAWSVSSPTVGNQPQHF

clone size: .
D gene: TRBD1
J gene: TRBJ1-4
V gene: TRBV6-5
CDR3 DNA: TGTGCCAGCAGTTACTTTCGGACAGGGGGAAATGAAAAACTGTTTTTT
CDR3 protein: CASSYFRTGGNEKLFF

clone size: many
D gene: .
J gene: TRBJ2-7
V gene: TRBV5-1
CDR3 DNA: TGCGCCAGCAGACGGGACGTTTACGAGCAGTACTTC
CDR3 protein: CASRRDVYEQYF

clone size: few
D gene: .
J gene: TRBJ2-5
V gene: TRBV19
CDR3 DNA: TGTGCCAGTAGTATAGATTGGCAGGGTCAAGAGACCCAGTACTTC
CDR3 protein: CASSIDWQGQETQYF

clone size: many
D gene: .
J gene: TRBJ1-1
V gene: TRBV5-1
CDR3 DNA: TGCGCCAGCAGCTTAGAAGCCAGGGCGAACACTGAAGCTTTCTTT
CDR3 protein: CASSLEARANTEAFF

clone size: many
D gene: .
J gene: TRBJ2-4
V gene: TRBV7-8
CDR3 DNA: TGTGCCAGCAGCTTAGTCCCAGGGAGAGGAAACATTCAGTACTTC
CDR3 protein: CASSLVPGRGNIQYF

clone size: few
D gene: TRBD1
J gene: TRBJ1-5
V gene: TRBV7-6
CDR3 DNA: TGTGCCAGCAGCCTCCGGACAGGGACTTATCAGCCCCAGCATTTT
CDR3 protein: CASSLRTGTYQPQHF

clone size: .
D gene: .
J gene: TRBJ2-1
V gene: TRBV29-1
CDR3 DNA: TGCAGCGGAGGACAGACCTACAATGAGCAGTTCTTC
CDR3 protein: CSGGQTYNEQFF

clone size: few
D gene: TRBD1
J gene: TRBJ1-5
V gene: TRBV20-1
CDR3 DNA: TGCAGTGCCAGACAGGGGACTCAGCCCCAGCATTTT
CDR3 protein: CSARQGTQPQHF

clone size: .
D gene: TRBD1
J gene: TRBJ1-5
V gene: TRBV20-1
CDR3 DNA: TGCAGTGCTAGGACAGGGCCTTTGGCCCAGCATTTT
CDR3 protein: CSARTGPLAQHF

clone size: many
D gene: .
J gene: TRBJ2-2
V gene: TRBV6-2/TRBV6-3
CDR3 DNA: TGTGCCAGCATATCTTTGTTTTCGAGCGGGACCGGGGAGCTGTTTTTT
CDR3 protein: CASISLFSSGTGELFF

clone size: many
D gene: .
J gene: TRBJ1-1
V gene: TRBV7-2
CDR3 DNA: TGTGCCAGCAGCTTATACCGGGACACTGAAGCTTTCTTT
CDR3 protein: CASSLYRDTEAFF

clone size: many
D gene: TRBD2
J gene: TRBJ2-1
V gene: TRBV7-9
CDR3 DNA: TGTGCCAGCAGCTTATCCTCTAGCGGTAGCTCCTACAATGAGCAGTTCTTC
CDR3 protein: CASSLSSSGSSYNEQFF

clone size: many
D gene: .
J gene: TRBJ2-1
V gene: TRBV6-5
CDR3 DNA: TGTGCCAGCAGTTCACATACAGGGTTCAATGAGCAGTTCTTC
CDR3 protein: CASSSHTGFNEQFF

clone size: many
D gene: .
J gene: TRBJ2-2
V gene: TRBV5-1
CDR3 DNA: TGCGCCAGCAGCTTGGAAAGACAGCCCGGGGAGCTGTTTTTT
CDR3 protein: CASSLERQPGELFF

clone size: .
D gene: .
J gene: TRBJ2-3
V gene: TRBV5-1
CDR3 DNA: TGCGCCAGCAGCTCAACCCTAGAGGATACGCAGTATTTT
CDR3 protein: CASSSTLEDTQYF

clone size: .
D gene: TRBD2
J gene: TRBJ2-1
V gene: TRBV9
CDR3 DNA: TGTGCCAGCAGCGCGGGGACTAGCGGCTTGGATGAGCAGTTCTTC
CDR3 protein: CASSAGTSGLDEQFF

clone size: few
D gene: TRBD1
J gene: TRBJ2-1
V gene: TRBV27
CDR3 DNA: TGTGCCAGCAGTCCCCGGTTGGGGACAGGGGGTTTTTACAATGAGCAGTTCTTC
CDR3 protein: CASSPRLGTGGFYNEQFF

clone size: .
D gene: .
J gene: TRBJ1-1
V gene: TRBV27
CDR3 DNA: TGTGCCAGCAGTTTATGGGGCAGACACACTGAAGCTTTCTTT
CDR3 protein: CASSLWGRHTEAFF

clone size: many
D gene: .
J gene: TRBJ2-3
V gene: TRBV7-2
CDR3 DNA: TGTGCCAGCAGCTTAGACCCCACAGATACGCAGTATTTT
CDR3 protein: CASSLDPTDTQYF

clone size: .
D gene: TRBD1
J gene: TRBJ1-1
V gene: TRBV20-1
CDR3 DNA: TGCAGTGTACAGGGGAATATGAACACTGAAGCTTTCTTT
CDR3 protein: CSVQGNMNTEAFF

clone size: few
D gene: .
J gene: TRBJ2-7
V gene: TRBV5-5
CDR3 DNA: TGTGCCAGCAGCTTCCTCAGGGGCGGCTACGAGCAGTACTTC
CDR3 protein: CASSFLRGGYEQYF

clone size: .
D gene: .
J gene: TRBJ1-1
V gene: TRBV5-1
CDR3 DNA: TGCGCCAGCAGCCGGGGGGATAGGACAGTTGAAGCTTTCTTT
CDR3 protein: CASSRGDRTVEAFF

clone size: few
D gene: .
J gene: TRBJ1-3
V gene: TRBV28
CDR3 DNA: TGTGCCAGCACTCAGGGTCCCGGGACGGTTCGGGGCACCATATATTTT
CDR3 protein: CASTQGPGTVRGTIYF

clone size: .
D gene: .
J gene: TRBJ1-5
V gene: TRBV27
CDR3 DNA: TGTGCCAGCAGTTTATCTGGGGGGGGGACAATTAATCAGCCCCAGCATTTT
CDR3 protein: CASSLSGGGTINQPQHF

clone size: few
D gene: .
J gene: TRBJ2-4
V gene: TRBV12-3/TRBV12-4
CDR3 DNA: TGTGCCAGCAGCTATACAGGGGAGGGGGACATTCAGTACTTC
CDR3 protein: CASSYTGEGDIQYF

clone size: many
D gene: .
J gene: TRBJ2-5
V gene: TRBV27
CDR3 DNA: TGTGCCAGCAGAGTGCGATACCAAGAGACCCAGTACTTC
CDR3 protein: CASRVRYQETQYF

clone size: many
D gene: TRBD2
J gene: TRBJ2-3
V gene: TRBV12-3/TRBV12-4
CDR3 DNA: TGTGCCAGCAGTTTTTTTCCTAGCGGGAGACGGGATCGCACAGATACGCAGTATTTT
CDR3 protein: CASSFFPSGRRDRTDTQYF